A single sample is the source of the 23 T cell receptor beta chains below, sequenced in a study of identical twins. TCRdb reprocessed the 5' RACE reads with MiXCR, giving one entry per CDR3 protein. Here the sample spans approximately 670,000 distinct CDR3 sequences, 5.5% to 6.5% being singletons. The specimen was naive T cells sorted from blood. These receptors originate from a man aged 18 to 35 in good health.

This clonotype was recorded a few times. The chain links TRBV6-1 to TRBJ2-7; D remains ambiguous. The CDR3 is made up of 14 amino acids. V lost 3 bases and J lost 3, with 12 bases in between. The V gene's germline CDR1 is MNHNS and CDR2 SASEGT. The CDR3 protein is CASSEDGKLYEQYV. The DNA for the CDR3 is TGTGCCAGCAGTGAGGACGGAAAACTCTACGAGCAGTACGTC.

This clonotype has ten or more counts. The chain uses TRBV2 and TRBJ1-6; D is perhaps TRBD1 (6 bases). This CDR3 is built from 17 residues. Trimming removed 11 bases at V and 7 bases at J, with 27 bases between. Germline CDR1 is SNHLY and CDR2 is FYNNEI. CDR3: CAGTTGRNNLSNSPLHF. The CDR3 bases are TGTGCCGGCACAACAGGGAGAAACAACCTATCGAATTCACCCCTCCACTTT.

V usage is TRBV11-1 and J usage is TRBJ2-6, with a weak D call TRBD1 (6 bases). The CDR3 has 19 amino acids. The V gene's germline CDR1 is SGHAT and CDR2 FQDESV (reference sequence). V was pared by 5 bases and J by 0 bases, with 20 bases between. The CDR3 region has the DNA TGTGCCAGCAGCGGATACGGGGACATAGGCCTCTCTGGGGCCAACGTCCTGACTTTC. It codes for CASSGYGDIGLSGANVLTF.

There are a few counts of this clonotype. This chain joins TRBV7-9 and TRBJ1-2; D unclear. Trimming left V 0 bases short and J 2 bases short, with 10 bases between. The CDR3 is made up of 15 amino acids. Germline V gene data show CDR1 as SEHNR and CDR2 as FQNEAQ (reference sequence). Here the CDR3 reads CASSLAGRTNYGYTF. CDR3 nucleotide sequence: TGTGCCAGCAGCTTAGCAGGCAGAACCAACTATGGCTACACCTTC.

The CDR3 nucleotides are TGTGCCAGTAGTATGTCGTGGGCGAACACCGGGGAGCTGTTTTTT. Its protein product is CASSMSWANTGELFF. The chain is built from TRBV19 and TRBJ2-2; D not certain. V was pared by 3 bases and J by 0 bases, with 8 bases between. Germline V gene data show CDR1 as LNHDA and CDR2 as SQIVND (reference sequence). CDR3 size: 15 residues. The full variable domain, rest sourced from reference TRBV19 and TRBJ2-2, is DGGITQSPKYLFRKEGQNVTLSCEQNLNHDAMYWYRQDPGQGLRLIYYSQIVNDFQKGDIAEGYSVSREKKESFPLTVTSAQKNPTAFYLCASSMSWANTGELFFGEGSRLTVL.

This clonotype was seen only a few times. The chain combines TRBV5-1 with TRBJ2-3; the match to TRBD1 covers 10 bases. This CDR3 is built from 14 residues. The germline gives CDR1 SGHRS, CDR2 YFSETQ. J was trimmed by 2 bases and V by 7 bases; bases with no gene match: 4. The CDR3 loop is CASQTGGYTDTQYF. The CDR3 DNA sequence: TGCGCCAGCCAGACAGGGGGCTACACAGATACGCAGTATTTT.

Many counts were recorded for this clonotype. The chain links TRBV12-3 or TRBV12-4 to TRBJ1-1, with D unclear. The ends were cut back, 8 bases at V and 1 base at J, with 11 bases in the middle. The CDR3 covers 13 residues. CDR3 in DNA: TGTGCCAGCTGCTTAACAAGGAACACTGAAGCTTTCTTT. Translated, it gives CASCLTRNTEAFF.

In its sample, this clonotype was seen many times. V usage is TRBV9 and J usage is TRBJ2-7; 7 bases agree with TRBD1. The CDR3 is made up of 16 amino acids. V shed 2 bases, J shed 2 bases, and the junction held 10 bases outside the gene matches. The germline CDR1 and CDR2 sequences are SGDLS and YYNGEE. CDR3 DNA: TGTGCCAGCAGCGTTGCCGAAGAGGGGGCTACCTACGAGCAGTACTTC. It specifies CASSVAEEGATYEQYF.

This clonotype was picked up many times. The chain has TRBV12-3 or TRBV12-4 and TRBJ2-3; possibly TRBD2 for D (6 bases). The CDR3 consists of 16 residues. V was clipped by 3 bases and J by 6 bases, with 19 bases between them. The DNA for the CDR3 is TGTGCCAGCAGTTTTGTCTCTAGCGCAGCACACGATACGCAGTATTTT. It translates to CASSFVSSAAHDTQYF.

This clonotype was detected only a few times. This sequence joins TRBV19 and TRBJ1-1; D is ambiguous. Germline values: CDR1 LNHDA, CDR2 SQIVND (reference sequence). The V and J ends lost 7 bases and 1 base respectively, with 13 bases between them. The CDR3 is made up of 14 amino acids. The CDR3 loop reads CASKVGTKNTEAFF. DNA for the CDR3: TGTGCCAGTAAGGTAGGCACCAAGAACACTGAAGCTTTCTTT.

This clonotype was seen ten or more times. The V and J genes are TRBV7-6 and TRBJ1-2, with TRBD1 identical over 9 bases. This CDR3 has 15 residues. Germline lookup yields CDR1 SGHVS and CDR2 FNYEAQ. The ends lost 5 bases at V and 3 bases at J; junction bases unmatched: 7. This chain's CDR3 is CASSPGTGNYYGYTF. The CDR3 coding sequence is TGTGCCAGCAGCCCCGGGACAGGGAATTACTATGGCTACACCTTC.

This clonotype was seen repeatedly, ten times or more. The V gene is TRBV29-1, the J gene TRBJ2-1; the D gene is possibly TRBD1 (5 bases). From germline, CDR1 is SQVTM and CDR2 ANQGSEA. V was trimmed by 2 bases and J by 7 bases, leaving 12 bases between them. The CDR3 loop spans 13 amino acids. In DNA form, the CDR3 reads TGCAGCGTTGAATTTTTGGGGCAGAATGAGCAGTTCTTC. Translated: CSVEFLGQNEQFF.

This clonotype has at least ten counts. The chain has TRBV7-3 and TRBJ2-3; tentative D call: TRBD2 (6 bases). CDR3 size: 16 residues. The V end lost 4 bases, the J end lost 0 bases, and 14 bases lay between the germline ends. The V gene's germline CDR1 is SGHTA and CDR2 FQGTGA. The CDR3 loop is CASSSHGSSSTDTQYF. The CDR3 region has the DNA TGTGCCAGCAGCTCCCACGGGAGTTCAAGCACAGATACGCAGTATTTT.

The table lists this clonotype with a few counts. Written as DNA, the CDR3 is TGTGCTAGTGGTTTGGTACGCGACAGTACACTCTCTGGAAACACCATATATTTT. This sequence encodes CASGLVRDSTLSGNTIYF. The chain carries TRBV12-5 and TRBJ1-3; tentative D call: TRBD1 (5 bases). V lost 0 bases and J lost 0, with 15 bases in between. The CDR3 length is 18 residues. CDR1 and CDR2 from the germline V gene are LGHNT and FRNRAP.

This clonotype was observed a few times. The chain recombines TRBV5-1 with TRBJ2-5, with TRBD2 matching 10 bases. With V trimmed by 7 bases and J by 2 bases, 8 bases remained unmatched. CDR3 length: 15 amino acids. The germline V gene has CDR1 SGHRS and CDR2 YFSETQ. The CDR3 spells CASGPGTSAQETQYF. CDR3 in DNA: TGCGCCAGCGGCCCCGGGACTAGCGCTCAAGAGACCCAGTACTTC.

The chain recombines TRBV14 with TRBJ2-1; 9 bases match TRBD2. Germline loops: CDR1 SGHDN, CDR2 FVKESK. V gave up 2 bases and J gave up 9 bases; unmatched junction bases: 2. The CDR3 spans 13 residues. The CDR3 DNA reads as TGTGCCAGCAGCCAAATAGCGGGAGCTGAGCAGTTCTTC. It specifies CASSQIAGAEQFF. The full variable domain, in which reference TRBV14 and TRBJ2-1 provide the parts outside the CDR3, is EAGVTQFPSHSVIEKGQTVTLRCDPISGHDNLYWYRRVMGKEIKFLLHFVKESKQDESGMPNNRFLAERTGGTYSTLKVQPAELEDSGVYFCASSQIAGAEQFFGPGTRLTVL.

A few counts support this clonotype. The gene calls are TRBV5-1 and TRBJ2-7; D is uncertain. The V gene's germline CDR1 is SGHRS and CDR2 YFSETQ. The CDR3 runs to 10 residues. Trimming shortened V by 6 bases and J by 10 bases, and 11 bases separated the two germline ends. In nucleotides, the CDR3 is TGCGCCAGCATACAATTCGCCCAGTACTTC. Its protein product is CASIQFAQYF. Looking up the rest from reference TRBV5-1 and TRBJ2-7 gives the full variable domain: KAGVTQTPRYLIKTRGQQVTLSCSPISGHRSVSWYQQTPGQGLQFLFEYFSETQRNKGNFPGRFSGRQFSNSRSEMNVSTLELGDSALYLCASIQFAQYFGPGTRLTVT.

On this clonotype: Since a much larger clone is just one base distant, this may be a read error. The chain is built from TRBV12-3 or TRBV12-4 and TRBJ2-1; D possibly matches TRBD1 or TRBD2 (5 bases each). This CDR3 has 14 residues. The ends were cut back, 10 bases at V and 5 bases at J, with 18 bases in the middle. In DNA form, the CDR3 reads TGTGCCACCAGGGCCCTAGCTCTTCACAATGAGCAGTTCTTC. It encodes CATRALALHNEQFF.

The table lists this clonotype with a few counts. J is TRBJ2-1 and V is TRBV24-1; 12 bases map to TRBD2. V was clipped by 1 base and J by 8 bases; unmatched bases: 5. The CDR3 has 16 amino acids. The germline CDR1 and CDR2 sequences are KGHDR and SFDVKD. The CDR3 protein is CATSDLTSGRFDEQFF. The CDR3 nucleotides are TGTGCCACCAGTGATTTAACTAGCGGGAGGTTCGATGAGCAGTTCTTC.

V is TRBV6-1 and J is TRBJ2-7; D might be TRBD1 or TRBD2, each matching 5 bases. The CDR3 is made up of 12 amino acids. Germline V gene sequence: CDR1 MNHNS, CDR2 SASEGT. V was trimmed by 8 bases and J by 3 bases, leaving 11 bases between them. The CDR3 nucleotides read TGTGCCAGCCGGGACCACAACTACGAGCAGTACTTC. Protein sequence: CASRDHNYEQYF.

This clonotype appeared many times. This sequence joins TRBV5-1 and TRBJ2-7; 8 nucleotides line up with TRBD1. Germline CDR1 and CDR2: SGHRS and YFSETQ. Trimming took 4 bases from V and 5 from J; bases not matched to a gene: 11. This CDR3 contains 15 residues. CDR3 sequence: CASSKDRADFHEQYF. CDR3 DNA: TGCGCCAGCAGCAAGGACAGGGCGGATTTCCACGAGCAGTACTTC.

This clonotype was recorded many times. The chain has TRBV28 and TRBJ1-2; 7 positions agree with TRBD1. CDR3 length: 17 residues. The V and J ends lost 5 bases and 2 bases, in that order; junction bases with no gene match: 14. Germline V gene sequence: CDR1 MDHEN, CDR2 SYDVKM. CDR3 bases: TGTGCCAGCAGTAGTTACAGGGGCTCCGGGGTCAACTATGGCTACACCTTC. Translating gives CASSSYRGSGVNYGYTF.

This chain links TRBV29-1 with TRBJ2-3; the match to TRBD1 covers 7 bases. CDR3 length: 14 residues. V lost 8 bases and J lost 0; bases outside the gene matches: 8. Germline V gene data show CDR1 as SQVTM and CDR2 as ANQGSEA. The CDR3 nucleotides are TGCAGCTTCGCCGGGACAGCTAGCACAGATACGCAGTATTTT. This codes for CSFAGTASTDTQYF.